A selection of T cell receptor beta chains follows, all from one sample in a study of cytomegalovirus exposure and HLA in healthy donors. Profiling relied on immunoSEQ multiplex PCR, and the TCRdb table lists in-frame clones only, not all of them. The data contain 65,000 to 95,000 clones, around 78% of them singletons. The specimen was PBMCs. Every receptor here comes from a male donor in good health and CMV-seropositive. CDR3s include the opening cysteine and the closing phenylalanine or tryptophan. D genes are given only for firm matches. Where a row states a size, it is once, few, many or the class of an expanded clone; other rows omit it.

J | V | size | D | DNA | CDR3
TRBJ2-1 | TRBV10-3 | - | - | TGTGCCACGTCAGTTGAGCAGGGTGGAAGGTTCTTC | CATSVEQGGRFF
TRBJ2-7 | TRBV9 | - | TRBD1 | TGTGCCAGCAGCGAAACCGGACAGGGAGTTTCCGAGCAGTACTTC | CASSETGQGVSEQYF
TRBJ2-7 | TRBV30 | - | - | TGTGCCTGGAGTGTATCTTCTTTAGCCTACGAGCAGTACTTC | CAWSVSSLAYEQYF
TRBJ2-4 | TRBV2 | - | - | TGTGCCAGCTCTATCGTGGCAGGGCGAAACATTCAGTACTTC | CASSIVAGRNIQYF
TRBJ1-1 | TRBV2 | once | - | TGTGCCAGCAGTTTAACAGGGTTTACTGAAGCTTTCTTT | CASSLTGFTEAFF
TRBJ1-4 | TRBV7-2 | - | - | TGTGCCAGCAGCTTACGGTCTAATGAAAAACTGTTTTTT | CASSLRSNEKLFF
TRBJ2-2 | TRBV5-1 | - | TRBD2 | TGCGCCAGCAGCCAGAGCGGGATAGACACCGGGGAGCTGTTTTTT | CASSQSGIDTGELFF
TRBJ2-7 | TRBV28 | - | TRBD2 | TGTGCCAGCAGTTTCCTGTCGGGACTAGCGGAAAGCTCCTACGAGCAGTACTTC | CASSFLSGLAESSYEQYF
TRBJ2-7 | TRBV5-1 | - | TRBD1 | TGCGCCAGCAGCTGGGGACAGGCCAGCTCCTACGAGCAGTACTTC | CASSWGQASSYEQYF
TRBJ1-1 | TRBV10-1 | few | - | TGCGCCAGCAGACAGCAACTTAACACTGAAGCTTTCTTT | CASRQQLNTEAFF
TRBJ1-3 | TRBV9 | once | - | TGTGCCAGCAGCGCCGGGACTCTCTTTGCGACTGGAAACACCATATATTTT | CASSAGTLFATGNTIYF
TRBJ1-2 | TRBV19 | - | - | TGTGCCAGTAGTATCATCTCCGGGTATGGCTACACCTTC | CASSIISGYGYTF
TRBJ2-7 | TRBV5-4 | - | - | TGTGCCAGCAGCCACCGGGGTCAGCGAAGTCACCTGGAGCAGTACTTC | CASSHRGQRSHLEQYF
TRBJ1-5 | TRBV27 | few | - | TGTGCCAGCAGTTTACGGGGGGGCTCGGATCAGCCCCAGCATTTT | CASSLRGGSDQPQHF
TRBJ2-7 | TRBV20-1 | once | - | TGCAGTGCTAGTCACGGCTACGAGCAGTACTTC | CSASHGYEQYF
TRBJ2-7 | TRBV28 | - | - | TGTGCCAGCAGCCCTCCTGGGACACTATACGAGCAGTACTTC | CASSPPGTLYEQYF
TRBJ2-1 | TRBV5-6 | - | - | TGTGCCAGCAGCTTGGGTGAGACCCGGAGGAACCTATACAATGAGCAGTTCTTC | CASSLGETRRNLYNEQFF
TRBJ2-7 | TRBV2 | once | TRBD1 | TGTGCCAGCAAGCTTTACAGGGGACCCTACGAGCAGTACTTC | CASKLYRGPYEQYF
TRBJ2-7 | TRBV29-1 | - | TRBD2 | TGCAGCGTGGGGACTAGCGGGGGGATCTACGAGCAGTACTTC | CSVGTSGGIYEQYF
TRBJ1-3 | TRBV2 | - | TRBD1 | TGTGCCAGCAGGGACATTGGGACAGGATCTGGAAACACCATATATTTT | CASRDIGTGSGNTIYF
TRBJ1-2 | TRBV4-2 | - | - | TGTGCCAGCAGCCAAGATACGCAGGGCACCATCTATGGCTACACCTTC | CASSQDTQGTIYGYTF
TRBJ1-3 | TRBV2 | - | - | TGTGCCAGCAGTGAGCAGGGAGGGGGGCTTGGAAACACCATATATTTT | CASSEQGGGLGNTIYF
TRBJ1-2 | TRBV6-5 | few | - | TGTGCCACCAAGCGGGACGAATATTATGGCTACACCTTC | CATKRDEYYGYTF
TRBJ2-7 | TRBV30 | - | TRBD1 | TGTGCCTGGACCAACAGGGGTTTCTCCCCTAGGGACGAGCAGTACTTC | CAWTNRGFSPRDEQYF
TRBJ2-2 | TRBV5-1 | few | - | TGCGCCAGCAGCTTGGTCACTACATTCACCGGGGAGCTGTTTTTT | CASSLVTTFTGELFF
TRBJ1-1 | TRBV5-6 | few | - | TGTGCCAGCAGCTGGGGGGGACCCACGAACACTGAAGCTTTCTTT | CASSWGGPTNTEAFF
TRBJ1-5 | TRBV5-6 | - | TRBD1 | TGTGCCAGCAGCTTGGGTGGGACAGGGGGCCTTCAGCCCCAGCATTTT | CASSLGGTGGLQPQHF
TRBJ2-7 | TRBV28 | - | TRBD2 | TGTGCCAGCAGTTTGGCAGCGGGAGGTTACGACGAGCAGTACTTC | CASSLAAGGYDEQYF
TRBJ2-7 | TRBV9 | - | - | TGTGCCAGCAGCCCGCGGGACAGTTTTTACGAGCAGTACTTC | CASSPRDSFYEQYF
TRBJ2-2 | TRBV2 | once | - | TGTGCCAGCAGTGGCCAGGGAACCGGGGAGCTGTTTTTT | CASSGQGTGELFF
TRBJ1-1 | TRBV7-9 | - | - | TGTGCCAGCAGCTCGACAGCTGGAGCTTTCTTT | CASSSTAGAFF
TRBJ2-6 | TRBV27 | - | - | TGTGCCAGCAGTTTCTTCCAGGGGTCCGGGGCCAACGTCCTGACTTTC | CASSFFQGSGANVLTF
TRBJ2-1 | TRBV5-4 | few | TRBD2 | TGTGCCAGCAGCTTTGGGCGGGAGTCCCTAAATGAGCAGTTCTTC | CASSFGRESLNEQFF
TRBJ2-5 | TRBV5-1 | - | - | TGCGCCAGTTCGACCGGGGGACGGGAGACCCAGTACTTC | CASSTGGRETQYF
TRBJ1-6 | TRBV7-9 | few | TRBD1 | TGTGCCAGCAGATCTTGGACAGGGGGAAGAAGGAATTCACCCCTCCACTTT | CASRSWTGGRRNSPLHF
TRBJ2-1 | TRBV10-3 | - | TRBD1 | TGTGCCATCAGTGAAGGGACAGGGTACAATGAGCAGTTCTTC | CAISEGTGYNEQFF
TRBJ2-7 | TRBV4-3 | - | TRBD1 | TGCGCCAGCAGCCGCGGGACAGGCTCCTACGAGCAGTACTTC | CASSRGTGSYEQYF
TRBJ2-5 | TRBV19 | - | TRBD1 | TGTGCCAGTAGTATAGGCGGTCGGGCGACAGGGAGACGGGAGACCCAGTACTTC | CASSIGGRATGRRETQYF
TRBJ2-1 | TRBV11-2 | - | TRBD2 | TGTGCCAGCAGCTTAGAAGGGGGACTAGCGGGAGTCAGGGCCAATGAGCAGTTCTTC | CASSLEGGLAGVRANEQFF
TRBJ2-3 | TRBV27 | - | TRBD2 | TGTGCCAGCACGGCGTGGCGGGGGTCTAGCACAGATACGCAGTATTTT | CASTAWRGSSTDTQYF
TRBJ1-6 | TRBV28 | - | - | TGTGCCAGCAGTCCGGGTGGTTATGGGGGCTCCCCTGATTCACCCCTCCACTTT | CASSPGGYGGSPDSPLHF
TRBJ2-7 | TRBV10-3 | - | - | TGTGCCATCAGTGTTCTGGACACCTACGAGCAGTACTTC | CAISVLDTYEQYF
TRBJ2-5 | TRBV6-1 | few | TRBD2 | TGTGCCAGCATCCCGACTAGCGGCTTCTCCAAGACCCAGTACTTC | CASIPTSGFSKTQYF
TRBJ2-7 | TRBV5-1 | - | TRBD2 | TGCGCCAGCAGCTTAGCGGGAGGGATGGGCGAGCAGTACTTC | CASSLAGGMGEQYF
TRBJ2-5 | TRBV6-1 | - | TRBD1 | TGTGCCAGCAGTTCCCGACAGGGGCGAGAGACCCAGTACTTC | CASSSRQGRETQYF
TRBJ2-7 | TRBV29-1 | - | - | TGCAGCGTTGAATCTAGCGAGACCTACGAGCAGTACTTC | CSVESSETYEQYF
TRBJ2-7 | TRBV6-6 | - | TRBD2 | TGTGCCACGGGAGGGGAAATAGGGGTATACGAGCAGTACTTC | CATGGEIGVYEQYF
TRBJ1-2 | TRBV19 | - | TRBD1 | TGTGCCAGTACCTTCGGACAGGGGAGTTGGTATGGCTACACCTTC | CASTFGQGSWYGYTF
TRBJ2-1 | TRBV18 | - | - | TGTGCCAGCTCACCGGCTCGCCAATACAATGAGCAGTTCTTC | CASSPARQYNEQFF
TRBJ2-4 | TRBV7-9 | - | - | TGTGCCAGCAGCTTAAGTGCACCCCTCGGGTATGACATTCAGTACTTC | CASSLSAPLGYDIQYF
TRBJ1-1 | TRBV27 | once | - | TGTGCCAGCAGTACCGGGACACCGAACACTGAAGCTTTCTTT | CASSTGTPNTEAFF